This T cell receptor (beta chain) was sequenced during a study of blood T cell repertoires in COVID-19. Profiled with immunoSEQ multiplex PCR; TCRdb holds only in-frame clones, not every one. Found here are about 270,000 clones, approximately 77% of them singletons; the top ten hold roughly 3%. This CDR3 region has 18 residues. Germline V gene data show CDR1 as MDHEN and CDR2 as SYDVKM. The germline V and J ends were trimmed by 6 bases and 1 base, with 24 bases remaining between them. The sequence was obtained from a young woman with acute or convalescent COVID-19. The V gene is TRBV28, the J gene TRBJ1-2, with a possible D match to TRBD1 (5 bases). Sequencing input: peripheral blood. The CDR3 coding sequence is TGTGCCAGCAGCCCGGAGGGTTGGGGACGGCCTGATAACTATGGCTACACCTTC. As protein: CASSPEGWGRPDNYGYTF.